These 12 T cell receptor beta chains share one sample of origin, sequenced in a study of T cells after yellow fever vaccination. Using its own MiXCR run on the 5' RACE reads, TCRdb lists one record per CDR3 protein. The sample holds 350,000 or so distinct CDR3 sequences, less than 9.5% seen once. Sequenced material: PBMCs, taken roughly 47 days after the first yellow fever vaccination. All receptors come from a man aged 18 to 30 who received the YFV17D yellow fever vaccine.

The rearrangement links TRBV12-3 or TRBV12-4 to TRBJ1-3, with TRBD1 identical over 8 bases. The ends lost 5 bases at V and 0 bases at J; junction bases unmatched: 6. The CDR3 covers 16 residues. CDR3 sequence: CASSPTGASSGNTIYF. CDR3 bases: TGTGCCAGCAGTCCGACAGGGGCGTCCTCTGGAAACACCATATATTTT.

This clonotype has a handful of counts. The chain carries TRBV7-6 and TRBJ2-5; the match to TRBD2 covers 14 bases. Germline values: CDR1 SGHVS, CDR2 FNYEAQ. CDR3 size: 15 residues. V shed 5 bases and J 5 bases; nucleotides not matched to a gene: 4. CDR3 nucleotide sequence: TGTGCCAGCAGCACTAGGACTAGCGGGGGGGAGACCCAGTACTTC. It is translated as CASSTRTSGGETQYF.

The chain couples TRBV5-6 to TRBJ1-6; D is unresolved. Germline assignment: CDR1 SGHDT and CDR2 YYEEEE. This CDR3 spans 15 amino acids. Trimming shortened V by 1 base and J by 6 bases, and 11 bases separated the two germline ends. The CDR3 DNA reads as TGTGCCAGCAGCTTGCAAGGGAATCTTAATTCACCCCTCCACTTT. It codes for CASSLQGNLNSPLHF.

There are a few counts of this clonotype. This chain links TRBV15 with TRBJ2-3, with 11 nucleotides matching TRBD1. Germline V gene sequence: CDR1 LNHNV, CDR2 YYDKDF (reference sequence). The junction had 7 bases not matched to a gene; V was cut back by 1 base and J by 7 bases. CDR3 length equals 16 residues. The CDR3 here is CATSRGSGQGANTQYF. Here the CDR3 DNA reads TGTGCCACCAGCAGAGGATCAGGACAGGGGGCAAATACGCAGTATTTT.

This clonotype was found many times. This chain joins TRBV7-2 and TRBJ2-3, with D perhaps matching TRBD2 (5 bases). Between the trimmed V and J ends, which lost 5 bases and 8 bases, there was a span of 14 bases. This CDR3 comprises 13 residues. Germline loops: CDR1 SGHTA, CDR2 FQGNSA. CDR3 sequence (DNA): TGTGCCAGCAGCGAGAATGCACGGGGTACGCAGTATTTT. Residues: CASSENARGTQYF. Complete variable domain (other parts from reference TRBV7-2 and TRBJ2-3): GAGVSQSPSNKVTEKGKDVELRCDPISGHTALYWYRQSLGQGLEFLIYFQGNSAPDKSGLPSDRFSAERTGGSVSTLTIQRTQQEDSAVYLCASSENARGTQYFGPGTRLTVL.

This chain connects TRBV29-1 to TRBJ2-7; the D gene is possibly TRBD2 (7 bases). Deletions cut 3 bases from V and 4 bases from J, with 22 bases between. The V gene's germline CDR1 is SQVTM and CDR2 ANQGSEA. There are 16 residues in the CDR3. The CDR3 DNA is TGCAGCGTTGAGGAGGGGGTTAGGGAGGGCCAGTACGAGCAGTACTTC. Translating it yields CSVEEGVREGQYEQYF.

This clonotype occurred a few times. The chain links TRBV12-3 or TRBV12-4 to TRBJ1-1, with D hard to call. This CDR3 has 14 amino acids. Deletions cut 5 bases from V and 4 bases from J, with 14 bases between. The CDR3 sequence: CASSGEHSATEAFF. Here the CDR3 DNA reads TGTGCCAGCAGTGGGGAGCACTCGGCCACTGAAGCTTTCTTT.

This clonotype was found many times. J is TRBJ2-5 and V is TRBV4-2; D remains ambiguous. This CDR3 contains 14 residues. Trimming took off 0 bases at V and 3 bases at J, with 8 bases between the two ends. Germline lookup yields CDR1 LGHNA and CDR2 YNFKEQ. CDR3 nucleotide sequence: TGTGCCAGCAGCCAAGATCGTCGAGAAGAGACCCAGTACTTC. This encodes CASSQDRREETQYF.

The rearrangement joins TRBV7-2 to TRBJ1-2; D may be TRBD1 (6 bases). The germline V and J ends were trimmed by 5 bases and 5 bases, with 18 bases remaining between them. The germline V gene has CDR1 SGHTA and CDR2 FQGNSA. This CDR3 is 15 amino acids long. The DNA for the CDR3 is TGTGCCAGCAGCGGGGCGGGGGGCGAATATTATGGCTACACCTTC. Translating gives CASSGAGGEYYGYTF. The variable domain in full, with the rest retrieved from reference TRBV7-2 and TRBJ1-2, is GAGVSQSPSNKVTEKGKDVELRCDPISGHTALYWYRQSLGQGLEFLIYFQGNSAPDKSGLPSDRFSAERTGGSVSTLTIQRTQQEDSAVYLCASSGAGGEYYGYTFGSGTRLTVV.

The chain combines TRBV7-9 with TRBJ1-4; D possibly corresponds to TRBD1 (5 bases). Germline V gene lookup returns CDR1 SEHNR and CDR2 FQNEAQ (reference sequence). The CDR3 length is 14 residues. The ends were cut back, 5 bases at V and 7 bases at J, with 14 bases in the middle. CDR3 DNA sequence: TGTGCCAGCAGCCTGGCGGGGGTTATTGAAAAACTGTTTTTT. Protein sequence: CASSLAGVIEKLFF.

This clonotype occurred a few times. CDR3 residues: CSAPPPSYEQYV. CDR3 bases: TGCAGTGCTCCCCCCCCCTCCTACGAGCAGTACGTC. The chain carries TRBV20-1 and TRBJ2-7; D unclear. The CDR3 has 12 amino acids. V lost 5 bases, J lost 0 bases, and 8 bases lay in between. Germline V gene data show CDR1 as DFQATT and CDR2 as SNEGSKA (reference sequence).

The CDR3 region is CASSPPTSGGNEQFF. DNA for the CDR3: TGTGCCAGCTCACCGCCGACTAGCGGGGGTAATGAGCAGTTCTTC. The V gene is TRBV18, the J gene TRBJ2-1; 12 nucleotides agree with TRBD2. Trimming cost V 3 bases and J 7 bases; bases outside gene matches: 4. Germline V gives CDR1 KGHSH, CDR2 LQKENI. This CDR3 spans 15 amino acids. The variable domain in full, with the rest retrieved from reference TRBV18 and TRBJ2-1, is NAGVMQNPRHLVRRRGQEARLRCSPMKGHSHVYWYRQLPEEGLKFMVYLQKENIIDESGMPKERFSAEFPKEGPSILRIQQVVRGDSAAYFCASSPPTSGGNEQFFGPGTRLTVL.